The next 22 T cell receptor beta chains were all read from a single sample in a study of blood T cell repertoires in COVID-19. The assay was immunoSEQ multiplex PCR, and TCRdb's table has in-frame clones only and misses some. The table includes approximately 100,000 clones, roughly 85% detected once. Sequencing used PBMCs or T cells enriched from blood (not recorded which). These receptors originate from a woman aged 45 to 65 who had recovered from COVID-19.

There are a few counts of this clone. The chain is built from TRBV19 and TRBJ2-3; 11 nucleotides align to TRBD2. CDR1 is LNHDA and CDR2 is SQIVND in the germline V gene (reference sequence). With V trimmed by 7 bases and J by 2 bases, 8 bases remained unmatched. The CDR3 is 16 amino acids. CDR3 sequence (DNA): TGTGCCAGTACCCCAAGGACTAGCGGGTTCACAGATACGCAGTATTTT. It is translated as CASTPRTSGFTDTQYF.

The V gene is TRBV19, the J gene TRBJ1-2, with 7 bases lining up with TRBD1. The V segment lost 5 bases and the J segment 5 bases; nucleotides outside the gene matches: 2. Germline loops: CDR1 LNHDA, CDR2 SQIVND (reference sequence). The CDR3 spans 12 residues. Here the CDR3 reads CASSLTGYGYTF. The DNA of the CDR3 is TGTGCCAGTAGTTTGACAGGGTATGGCTACACCTTC.

The chain combines TRBV11-3 with TRBJ2-1, with 7 bases aligning to TRBD2. Germline CDR1 and CDR2: SGHNT and YENEEA. The V and J ends lost 0 bases and 3 bases, in that order; junction bases with no gene match: 2. The CDR3 spans 15 residues. DNA of the CDR3: TGTGCCAGCAGCTTAGAGGGCGGGAGCTACAATGAGCAGTTCTTC. Its protein product is CASSLEGGSYNEQFF.

J is TRBJ2-5 and V is TRBV4-2; 10 nucleotides match TRBD2. Unmatched junction bases numbered 5, after V lost 4 bases and J lost 3 bases. The length of the CDR3 is 15 residues. Germline V gene sequence: CDR1 LGHNA, CDR2 YNFKEQ. The CDR3 reads CASSPGTSEEETQYF. The CDR3, as DNA: TGTGCCAGCAGCCCCGGGACTAGCGAGGAAGAGACCCAGTACTTC.

The chain combines TRBV28 with TRBJ1-2; TRBD1 matches at 9 bases. Germline CDR1 and CDR2: MDHEN and SYDVKM. The V and J ends lost 3 bases and 4 bases, in that order; junction bases with no gene match: 6. The CDR3 has 15 amino acids. CDR3 protein: CASSFRDRAAYGYTF. In nucleotides, the CDR3 is TGTGCCAGCAGTTTCCGGGACAGGGCGGCCTATGGCTACACCTTC.

This chain links TRBV15 with TRBJ1-4; no clear D gene. This CDR3 has 13 residues. The germline gives CDR1 LNHNV, CDR2 YYDKDF (reference sequence). V lost 5 bases, J lost 5 bases, and 9 bases lay in between. CDR3 bases: TGTGCCACCAGCGTAGGAGGGAATGAAAAACTGTTTTTT. It yields the protein CATSVGGNEKLFF.

This clone was observed once. This chain joins TRBV7-6 and TRBJ1-6; D perhaps matches TRBD1 (5 bases). Trimming took 0 bases from V and 9 from J, leaving 18 bases between them. The germline CDR1 and CDR2 sequences are SGHVS and FNYEAQ. The CDR3 is 17 amino acids. The CDR3 DNA reads as TGTGCCAGCAGCTTAGCACCCCCTCAGGGTAGTTTTTCACCCCTCCACTTT. The encoded protein is CASSLAPPQGSFSPLHF.

The chain carries TRBV19 and TRBJ2-7; tentatively, D is TRBD1 (5 bases). V lost 3 bases and J lost 0, with 15 bases in between. The CDR3 spans 16 residues. Germline CDR1 LNHDA, CDR2 SQIVND (reference sequence). This CDR3 is CASSISSGQSSYEQYF. In DNA, the CDR3 is TGTGCCAGTAGTATCAGCTCAGGGCAGAGCTCCTACGAGCAGTACTTC.

The chain combines TRBV20-1 with TRBJ2-7; 10 bases match TRBD2. V lost 3 bases, J lost 5 bases, and 7 bases stayed unmatched. Germline CDR1 and CDR2: DFQATT and SNEGSKA (reference sequence). This CDR3 is built from 14 residues. The CDR3 loop reads CSASLSSGSHEQYF. CDR3 nucleotides: TGCAGTGCTAGTCTGTCTAGCGGGAGCCACGAGCAGTACTTC.

The chain uses TRBV2 and TRBJ2-3, with 14 bases fitting TRBD2. This CDR3 has 17 amino acids. V was clipped by 8 bases and J by 5 bases; unmatched bases: 12. The germline V gene encodes CDR1 SNHLY and CDR2 FYNNEI. CDR3 coding DNA: TGTGCCAGCCTGTCAGCGATCGGACTAGCGGGAGGAGATACGCAGTATTTT. This gives the protein CASLSAIGLAGGDTQYF. Combining the CDR3 with reference TRBV2 and TRBJ2-3 gives the whole variable domain EPEVTQTPSHQVTQMGQEVILRCVPISNHLYFYWYRQILGQKVEFLVSFYNNEISEKSEIFDDQFSVERPDGSNFTLKIRSTKLEDSAMYFCASLSAIGLAGGDTQYFGPGTRLTVL.

The chain is built from TRBV4-2 and TRBJ1-6; 10 bases map to TRBD1. This CDR3 region has 17 residues. The ends lost 0 bases at V and 8 bases at J; junction bases unmatched: 7. The V gene's germline CDR1 is LGHNA and CDR2 YNFKEQ. The CDR3 nucleotides read TGTGCCAGCAGCCAAGACCTTACGGACAGGGGGGATTCACCCCTCCACTTT. Its protein is CASSQDLTDRGDSPLHF.

The V gene is TRBV28, the J gene TRBJ2-3; 10 bases align to TRBD1. Germline CDR1 MDHEN, CDR2 SYDVKM. V dropped 8 bases and J dropped 5; count of bases not matched to a gene: 16. This CDR3 is 17 amino acids long. The CDR3 sequence is CASGTLRDRGSEDTQYF. The CDR3 bases are TGTGCCAGCGGCACACTTCGGGACAGGGGATCTGAAGATACGCAGTATTTT.

The V call is TRBV28, the J call TRBJ1-1, with 7 bases lining up with TRBD1. There are 14 residues in the CDR3. Germline assignment: CDR1 MDHEN and CDR2 SYDVKM. The junction had 10 bases not matched to a gene; V was cut back by 8 bases and J by 4 bases. Written as DNA, the CDR3 is TGTGCCAGCGGCCCTGTCCCAGGGGGCACTGAAGCTTTCTTT. This sequence encodes CASGPVPGGTEAFF.

The rearrangement links TRBV29-1 to TRBJ2-1; 7 bases match TRBD1. Germline CDR1 and CDR2: SQVTM and ANQGSEA. The CDR3 is 12 amino acids. V was pared by 4 bases and J by 5 bases, with 2 bases of the junction left unmatched. CDR3 protein: CSVGDRDNEQFF. The CDR3 nucleotides read TGCAGCGTTGGGGACAGAGACAATGAGCAGTTCTTC.

The chain uses TRBV24-1 and TRBJ2-1; 7 bases are shared with TRBD1. The CDR3 is 14 amino acids. Losses at the gene ends were 3 bases for V and 8 bases for J; bases not matched to a gene: 6. Germline CDR1 and CDR2: KGHDR and SFDVKD. CDR3 DNA: TGTGCCACCAGTGATAAGACAGGGTTGCATGAGCAGTTCTTC. Translation gives CATSDKTGLHEQFF.

The gene calls are TRBV3-1 (or the pseudogene TRBV3-2) and TRBJ2-7, with 7 bases matching TRBD2. V dropped 5 bases and J dropped 2; count of bases not matched to a gene: 6. The length of the CDR3 is 14 residues. Germline V lookup: CDR1 LGHDT, CDR2 YNNKEL (reference sequence). The CDR3 region is CASSRGAGPYEQYF. DNA of the CDR3: TGTGCCAGCAGCAGGGGAGCGGGACCCTACGAGCAGTACTTC.

CDR3 nucleotide sequence: TGCGCCAGCAGCTTGGCCGCAGACACAGATACGCAGTATTTT. Translated: CASSLAADTDTQYF. The chain combines TRBV5-1 with TRBJ2-3; D not certain. The CDR3 is 14 residues long. Trimming removed 0 bases from V and 2 bases from J, with 7 bases in between. Germline V gene sequence: CDR1 SGHRS, CDR2 YFSETQ.

CDR3 loop: CATSGAGGSTDTQYF. CDR3 in DNA: TGTGCCACCAGTGGAGCGGGGGGCAGCACAGATACGCAGTATTTT. This chain links TRBV24-1 with TRBJ2-3; 9 nucleotides line up with TRBD2. The CDR3 extends over 15 amino acids. Germline CDR1 KGHDR, CDR2 SFDVKD. The J segment lost 0 bases and the V segment lost 5 bases, leaving 2 bases of the junction unmatched.

A single count supports this clone. V usage is TRBV28 and J usage is TRBJ2-1, with 7 bases that match TRBD2. Germline CDR1 MDHEN, CDR2 SYDVKM. Trimming at V came to 7 bases and at J to 7 bases, leaving 13 bases not matched to a gene. The CDR3 loop spans 15 amino acids. The CDR3 DNA follows: TGTGCCAGCATGGGGAGGGGACGGTACCCGAATGAGCAGTTCTTC. Translating it yields CASMGRGRYPNEQFF.

V gene TRBV6-5 combines with J gene TRBJ2-6; TRBD2 is a possible D gene (6 bases). V was trimmed by 7 bases and J by 4 bases, leaving 8 bases between them. This CDR3 region has 13 residues. The V gene's germline CDR1 is MNHEY and CDR2 SVGAGI. The CDR3 coding sequence is TGTGCCAGCACCGCGGGGGGGGCCAACGTCCTGACTTTC. It specifies CASTAGGANVLTF.

The chain uses TRBV5-4 and TRBJ1-1; D is undetermined. Germline assignment: CDR1 SGHNT and CDR2 YYREEE (reference sequence). The CDR3 has 11 residues. V lost 6 bases and J 11 bases, leaving 14 bases between the germline ends. The CDR3 DNA reads as TGTGCCAGCATCCTAGGAAGGGAGGCTTTCTTT. As protein: CASILGREAFF.

The chain couples TRBV27 to TRBJ2-7; TRBD2 agrees at 16 bases. Germline lookup yields CDR1 MNHEY and CDR2 SMNVEV (reference sequence). This CDR3 contains 16 residues. With 7 bases clipped from V and 3 bases from J, the junction kept 6 bases outside the gene matches. For the CDR3, the DNA is TGTGCCAGCAAAATGGGACTAGCGGGGGGGCGCTACGAGCAGTACTTC. The encoded protein is CASKMGLAGGRYEQYF.